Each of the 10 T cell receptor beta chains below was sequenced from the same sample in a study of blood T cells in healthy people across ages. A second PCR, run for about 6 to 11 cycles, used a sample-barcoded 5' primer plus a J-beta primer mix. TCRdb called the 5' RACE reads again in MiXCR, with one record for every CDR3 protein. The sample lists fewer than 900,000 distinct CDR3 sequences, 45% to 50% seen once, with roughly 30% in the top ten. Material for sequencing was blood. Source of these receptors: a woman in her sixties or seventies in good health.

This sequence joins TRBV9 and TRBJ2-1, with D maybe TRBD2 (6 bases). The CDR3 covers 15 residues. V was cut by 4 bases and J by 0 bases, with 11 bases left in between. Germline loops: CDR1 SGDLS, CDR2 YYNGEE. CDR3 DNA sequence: TGTGCCAGCAGCACGGGGGTTGGCTCCTACAATGAGCAGTTCTTC. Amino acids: CASSTGVGSYNEQFF.

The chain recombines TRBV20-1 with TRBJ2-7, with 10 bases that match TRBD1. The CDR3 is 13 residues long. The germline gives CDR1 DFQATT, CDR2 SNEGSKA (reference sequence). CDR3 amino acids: CNAPGQGSYEQYF. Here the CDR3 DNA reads TGCAATGCCCCGGGACAGGGGTCCTACGAGCAGTACTTC.

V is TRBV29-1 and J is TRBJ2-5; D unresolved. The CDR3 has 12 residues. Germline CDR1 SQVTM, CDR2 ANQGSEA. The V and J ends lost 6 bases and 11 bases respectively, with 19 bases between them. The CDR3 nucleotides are TGCAGCGTCCAGCTCGTGTACAATGAGCAGTACTTC. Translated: CSVQLVYNEQYF.

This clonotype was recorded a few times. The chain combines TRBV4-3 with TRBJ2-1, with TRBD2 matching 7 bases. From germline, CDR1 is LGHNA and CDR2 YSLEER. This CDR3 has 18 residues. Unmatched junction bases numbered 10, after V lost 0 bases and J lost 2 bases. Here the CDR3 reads CASSQDLFSGPPYNEQFF. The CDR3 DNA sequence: TGCGCCAGCAGCCAAGATCTCTTTAGCGGGCCCCCCTACAATGAGCAGTTCTTC.

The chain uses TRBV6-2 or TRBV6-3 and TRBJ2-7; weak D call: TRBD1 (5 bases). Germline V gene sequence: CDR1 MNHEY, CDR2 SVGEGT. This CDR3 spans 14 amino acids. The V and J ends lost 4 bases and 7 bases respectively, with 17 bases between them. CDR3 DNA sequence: TGTGCCAGCAGTTCAGGGTATGCCTGCAATGAGCAGTACTTC. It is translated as CASSSGYACNEQYF.

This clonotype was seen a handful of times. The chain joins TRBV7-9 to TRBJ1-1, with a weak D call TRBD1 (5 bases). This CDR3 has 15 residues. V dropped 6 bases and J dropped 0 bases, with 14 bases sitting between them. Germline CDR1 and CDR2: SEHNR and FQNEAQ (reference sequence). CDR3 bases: TGTGCCAGCAGGGACGGGACTGAGATGAACACTGAAGCTTTCTTT. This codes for CASRDGTEMNTEAFF.

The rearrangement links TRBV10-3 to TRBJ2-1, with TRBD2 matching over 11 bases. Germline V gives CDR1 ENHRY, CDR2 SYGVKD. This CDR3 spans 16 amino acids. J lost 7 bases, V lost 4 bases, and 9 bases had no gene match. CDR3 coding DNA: TGTGCCATCAGTGCTACTAGCGGGAGATCCAGGAATGAGCAGTTCTTC. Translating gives CAISATSGRSRNEQFF.

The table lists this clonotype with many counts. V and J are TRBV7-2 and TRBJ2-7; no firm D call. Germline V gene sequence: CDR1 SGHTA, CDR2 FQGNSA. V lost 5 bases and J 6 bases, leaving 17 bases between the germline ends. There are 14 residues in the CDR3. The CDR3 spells CASSPLGLGFEQYF. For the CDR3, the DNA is TGTGCCAGCAGCCCTTTGGGCCTAGGGTTCGAGCAGTACTTC.

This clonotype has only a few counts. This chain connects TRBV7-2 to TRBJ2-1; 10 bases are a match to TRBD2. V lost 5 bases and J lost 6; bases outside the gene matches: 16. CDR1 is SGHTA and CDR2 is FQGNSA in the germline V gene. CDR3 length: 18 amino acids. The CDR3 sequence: CASSPGGLASLGGNEQFF. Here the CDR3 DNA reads TGTGCCAGCAGCCCTGGGGGACTAGCGTCGCTTGGGGGCAATGAGCAGTTCTTC.

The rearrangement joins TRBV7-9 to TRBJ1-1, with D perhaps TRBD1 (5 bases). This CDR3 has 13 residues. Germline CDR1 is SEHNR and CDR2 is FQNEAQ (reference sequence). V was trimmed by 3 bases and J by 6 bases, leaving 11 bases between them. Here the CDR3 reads CASSLGEWSEAFF. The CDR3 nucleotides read TGTGCCAGCAGCTTGGGGGAATGGTCTGAAGCTTTCTTT. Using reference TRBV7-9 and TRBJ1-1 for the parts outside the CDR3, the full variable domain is DTGVSQNPRHKITKRGQNVTFRCDPISEHNRLYWYRQTLGQGPEFLTYFQNEAQLEKSRLLSDRFSAERPKGSFSTLEIQRTEQGDSAMYLCASSLGEWSEAFFGQGTRLTVV.